This record looks at one TCR beta chain sequence and its context. Its target is unknown. Described time point: newly diagnosed, previously untreated cHL patient sample. What served as comparison were PBMCs in newly diagnosed, untreated classical Hodgkin lymphoma. Libraries were prepared by immunoSEQ multiplex PCR; TCRdb keeps only in-frame clonotypes and omits some of them. Seen here are tens of thousands of clones, just over 90% observed once, and the top ten hold over 4%. This specimen belongs to a study of PD-1 blockade in classical Hodgkin lymphoma. Overall study findings and caveats: Before treatment, TCR diversity in newly diagnosed patients was reportedly lower than in healthy donors. Still unresolved is the cause of the repertoire differences, which may be disease activity or prior therapy.

The sequence came from a human donor with classical Hodgkin lymphoma. The sequencing input was peripheral blood mononuclear cells (PBMCs).

CDR3 amino acids: CASSLRPTSHGGYTF. As DNA, the CDR3 is TGCGCCAGCAGCCTACGGCCCACGTCTCATGGTGGCTACACCTTC. The V and J genes are TRBV4-1 and TRBJ1-2, with D hard to call. The CDR3 is 15 amino acids. V lost 4 bases and J 7 bases, leaving 19 bases between the germline ends. CDR1 and CDR2 from the germline V gene are MGHRA and YSYEKL.